These 25 T cell receptor beta chains share one sample of origin, sequenced in a study of blood T cells in healthy people across ages. A second PCR of 7 to 11 cycles used a sample-barcoded 5' primer and a J-beta primer mix. TCRdb used MiXCR to reprocess the 5' RACE reads, holding one entry per CDR3 protein. The table lists about 1,500,000 distinct CDR3 sequences, approximately 42% of them singletons. The sequencing input was blood. The origin of the receptors is a woman between 18 and 29 years old in good health.

The table lists this clonotype with a few counts. The chain uses TRBV4-2 and TRBJ2-7; no reliable D call. Trimming pared 0 bases from V and 1 base from J, leaving 10 bases between. CDR3 size: 15 residues. Germline loops: CDR1 LGHNA, CDR2 YNFKEQ. CDR3 nucleotide sequence: TGTGCCAGCAGCCAAGATCCTAACGGTTCCTACGAGCAGTACTTC. It encodes CASSQDPNGSYEQYF.

The gene calls are TRBV15 and TRBJ2-5; D ambiguous. The V and J ends lost 4 bases and 4 bases respectively, with 7 bases between them. The CDR3 runs 12 residues. The V gene's germline CDR1 is LNHNV and CDR2 YYDKDF (reference sequence). The CDR3 DNA sequence: TGTGCCACCAGCAAGGGCGTAGAGACCCAGTACTTC. Translation: CATSKGVETQYF.

As concerns this clonotype: The germline gene is not matched at one end of the junction; a read error may be the cause. The V gene is TRBV15, the J gene TRBJ2-3; the match to TRBD2 covers 14 bases. CDR3 length: 19 residues. From germline, CDR1 is LNHNV and CDR2 YYDKDF (reference sequence). DNA of the CDR3: TGTGCCACCAGCACCGAAAGACTAGCGGGAGGGGCTAGCACAGATACGCGGTATTTT. This translates into CATSTERLAGGASTDTRYF.

This clonotype came up a few times. The V and J genes are TRBV10-3 and TRBJ2-2, with 10 bases lining up with TRBD1. Germline V CDR1 and CDR2: ENHRY, SYGVKD. V lost 4 bases to trimming and J lost 0 bases; unmatched junction nucleotides: 2. The CDR3 covers 16 residues. CDR3: CAISGTGGSNTGELFF. The CDR3 DNA sequence: TGTGCCATCAGTGGGACAGGGGGATCGAACACCGGGGAGCTGTTTTTT.

The CDR3 bases are TGTGCCAGCAGCTTAACCCCAGGGGGCGGCACCGGGGAGCTGTTTTTT. Translated, it gives CASSLTPGGGTGELFF. The chain couples TRBV7-7 to TRBJ2-2; the match to TRBD1 covers 8 bases. Germline trimming cut 2 bases from V and 4 bases from J; bases unmatched to any gene: 6. CDR3 length equals 16 residues. Germline V gene lookup returns CDR1 SSHAT and CDR2 FNYEAQ (reference sequence).

The chain links TRBV20-1 to TRBJ2-1; 8 bases fit TRBD2. The CDR3 runs to 15 residues. Trimming cost V 5 bases and J 10 bases; bases outside gene matches: 16. The germline CDR1 and CDR2 sequences are DFQATT and SNEGSKA (reference sequence). CDR3 nucleotides: TGCAGTGCTGCACGGCGGGGGGACCTTTCCTACGAGCAGTTCTTC. Protein sequence: CSAARRGDLSYEQFF.

The V gene is TRBV20-1, the J gene TRBJ2-7, with 8 bases that match TRBD2. In germline, CDR1 is DFQATT, CDR2 SNEGSKA (reference sequence). J lost 7 bases, V lost 5 bases, and 25 bases had no gene match. CDR3 length equals 18 residues. DNA of the CDR3: TGCAGTGCTCACTCCTACGGGACCAGCGGGGGAGATTACAATGAGCAGTACTTC. It specifies CSAHSYGTSGGDYNEQYF.

This clonotype has a handful of counts. This chain connects TRBV27 to TRBJ2-7; D is possibly TRBD1 (6 bases). The germline CDR1 and CDR2 sequences are MNHEY and SMNVEV (reference sequence). The CDR3 covers 12 residues. V was clipped by 10 bases and J by 2 bases, with 12 bases between them. CDR3 amino acids: CATRGRTYEQYF. The CDR3 DNA sequence: TGTGCCACCAGGGGACGAACCTACGAGCAGTACTTC.

This clonotype has more than one count but fewer than ten. V and J are TRBV5-1 and TRBJ2-3; no clear D. Germline V gene data show CDR1 as SGHRS and CDR2 as YFSETQ. Trimming left V 3 bases short and J 2 bases short, with 10 bases between. The CDR3 totals 14 residues. The CDR3 here is CASSSERNTDTQYF. The CDR3 coding sequence is TGCGCCAGCAGCTCCGAGAGGAACACAGATACGCAGTATTTT.

This chain joins TRBV12-3 or TRBV12-4 and TRBJ1-4, with D unclear. CDR3 size: 13 residues. Trimming stripped 5 bases from V and 6 bases from J, with 10 bases between. The CDR3 DNA sequence: TGTGCCAGCAGTCGGACCCCGGATGAAAAACTGTTTTTT. This translates into CASSRTPDEKLFF.

This clonotype has just a few counts. The chain employs TRBV28 and TRBJ1-1; TRBD1 matches at 9 bases. CDR3 length equals 15 residues. CDR1 is MDHEN, CDR2 SYDVKM, per germline. The V segment lost 5 bases and the J segment 2 bases; nucleotides outside the gene matches: 6. The CDR3 nucleotides read TGTGCCAGCAGTCCCCAGGACAGGGGTAACACTGAAGCTTTCTTT. Protein product: CASSPQDRGNTEAFF. The entire variable domain, with the rest obtained from reference TRBV28 and TRBJ1-1, is as follows: DVKVTQSSRYLVKRTGEKVFLECVQDMDHENMFWYRQDPGLGLRLIYFSYDVKMKEKGDIPEGYSVSREKKERFSLILESASTNQTSMYLCASSPQDRGNTEAFFGQGTRLTVV.

This clonotype has ten or more counts. The chain has TRBV4-2 and TRBJ2-4; no definite D call. Germline V gives CDR1 LGHNA, CDR2 YNFKEQ. Trimming took 0 bases from V and 7 from J, leaving 4 bases between them. The CDR3 extends over 12 amino acids. The CDR3 loop is CASSQDLNIQYF. CDR3 DNA sequence: TGTGCCAGCAGCCAAGATTTGAACATTCAGTACTTC.

The CDR3 sequence: CASSFVTANYGYTF. CDR3 bases: TGTGCCAGCAGTTTTGTTACGGCTAACTATGGCTACACCTTC. The chain employs TRBV28 and TRBJ1-2; D uncertain. Germline V gene data show CDR1 as MDHEN and CDR2 as SYDVKM. Between the trimmed V and J ends, which lost 3 bases and 0 bases, there was a span of 8 bases. There are 14 residues in the CDR3.

This clonotype was counted a few times. Here the CDR3 reads CATSGIGGQPQHF. CDR3 DNA sequence: TGTGCCACCAGTGGAATCGGAGGTCAGCCCCAGCATTTT. The chain employs TRBV24-1 and TRBJ1-5; D is undetermined. The V gene's germline CDR1 is KGHDR and CDR2 SFDVKD. The CDR3 loop spans 13 amino acids. Trimming took 5 bases from V and 6 from J, leaving 10 bases between them.

The J gene is TRBJ2-5, the V gene TRBV7-9; maybe TRBD1 (5 bases). V lost 4 bases, J lost 5 bases, and 11 bases lay in between. This CDR3 region has 13 residues. Germline V gives CDR1 SEHNR, CDR2 FQNEAQ (reference sequence). The CDR3 coding sequence is TGTGCCAGCAGCTCGAGGCAGGGTGAGACCCAGTACTTC. Translating gives CASSSRQGETQYF.

The J gene is TRBJ1-1, the V gene TRBV21-1. TRBV21-1 is tagged as a pseudogene. CDR3 length: 13 amino acids. This CDR3 reads CACSKLQNTEAFF. The DNA of the CDR3 is TGTGCCTGCAGCAAACTACAGAACACTGAAGCTTTCTTT.

A few counts support this clonotype. The chain links TRBV7-3 to TRBJ2-4, with TRBD2 identical over 8 bases. From germline, CDR1 is SGHTA and CDR2 FQGTGA. The length of the CDR3 is 19 residues. V trimming: 1 base; J trimming: 2 bases; junction bases outside the gene matches: 13. This CDR3 reads CASSLRLSGGPRPKNIQYF. The CDR3 nucleotides are TGTGCCAGCAGCTTAAGGCTCTCGGGGGGGCCTAGGCCCAAAAACATTCAGTACTTC.

The chain is built from TRBV25-1 and TRBJ1-5, with 9 bases that match TRBD1. From germline, CDR1 is MGHDK and CDR2 SYGVNS. V shed 6 bases and J 4 bases; nucleotides not matched to a gene: 7. This CDR3 contains 15 residues. This chain's CDR3 is CASSTGTGKNQPQHF. In nucleotides, the CDR3 is TGTGCCAGCAGCACCGGGACAGGGAAGAATCAGCCCCAGCATTTT.

The rearrangement links TRBV6-2 or TRBV6-3 to TRBJ2-3; tentatively, D is TRBD2 (6 bases). CDR3 length: 15 amino acids. The germline gives CDR1 MNHEY, CDR2 SVGEGT. The V end lost 2 bases, the J end lost 6 bases, and 15 bases lay between the germline ends. The CDR3 coding sequence is TGTGCCAGCAGTTACGGTCCGGGGGACCACGATACGCAGTATTTT. It codes for CASSYGPGDHDTQYF.

J is TRBJ1-2 and V is TRBV9, with 7 bases matching TRBD1. The trim removed 0 bases at V and 6 bases at J, leaving 14 bases unmatched. The CDR3 runs to 17 residues. Per the germline V gene, CDR1 is SGDLS and CDR2 is YYNGEE. The CDR3 sequence: CASSVGPGGILMDGYTF. CDR3 in DNA: TGTGCCAGCAGCGTAGGGCCAGGGGGGATCCTAATGGATGGCTACACCTTC.

The chain carries TRBV14 and TRBJ2-1; D is ambiguous. V lost 0 bases to trimming and J lost 4 bases, with 7 bases between them. Germline V gene data show CDR1 as SGHDN and CDR2 as FVKESK. CDR3 length: 14 residues. In nucleotides, the CDR3 is TGTGCCAGCAGCCAAGATCACTATTACAATGAGCAGTTCTTC. The encoded protein is CASSQDHYYNEQFF.

This chain joins TRBV20-1 and TRBJ2-2; D is undetermined. V was pared by 8 bases and J by 0 bases, with 22 bases between. This CDR3 spans 17 amino acids. Germline lookup yields CDR1 DFQATT and CDR2 SNEGSKA (reference sequence). CDR3 DNA sequence: TGCAGTCCCTCCAAAAGGGCTAAGCTCTCGAACACCGGGGAGCTGTTTTTT. This gives the protein CSPSKRAKLSNTGELFF.

The chain recombines TRBV20-1 with TRBJ1-4, with D unresolved. The CDR3 has 15 amino acids. Germline V lookup: CDR1 DFQATT, CDR2 SNEGSKA (reference sequence). The germline V and J ends were trimmed by 0 bases and 1 base, with 9 bases remaining between them. CDR3 nucleotide sequence: TGCAGTGCTAGAGATTGGACTCAAACTAATGAAAAACTGTTTTTT. This codes for CSARDWTQTNEKLFF.

V and J are TRBV2 and TRBJ1-4; 8 positions match TRBD1. Germline loops: CDR1 SNHLY, CDR2 FYNNEI. CDR3 length: 19 amino acids. V lost 5 bases, J lost 0 bases, and 14 bases stayed unmatched. CDR3 amino acids: CASSPPDRAPIATNEKLFF. The CDR3 DNA sequence: TGTGCCAGCAGTCCTCCGGACAGGGCCCCGATAGCAACTAATGAAAAACTGTTTTTT.

The CDR3 is CASSFVTGGSSTDTQYF. CDR3 DNA sequence: TGTGCCAGCAGCTTCGTGACTGGGGGGAGTAGCACAGATACGCAGTATTTT. The V gene is TRBV7-2, the J gene TRBJ2-3, with D perhaps matching TRBD2 (6 bases). This CDR3 is built from 17 residues. Germline V lookup: CDR1 SGHTA, CDR2 FQGNSA. The V gene lost 3 bases and the J gene lost 0 bases, with 16 bases spanning the gap.